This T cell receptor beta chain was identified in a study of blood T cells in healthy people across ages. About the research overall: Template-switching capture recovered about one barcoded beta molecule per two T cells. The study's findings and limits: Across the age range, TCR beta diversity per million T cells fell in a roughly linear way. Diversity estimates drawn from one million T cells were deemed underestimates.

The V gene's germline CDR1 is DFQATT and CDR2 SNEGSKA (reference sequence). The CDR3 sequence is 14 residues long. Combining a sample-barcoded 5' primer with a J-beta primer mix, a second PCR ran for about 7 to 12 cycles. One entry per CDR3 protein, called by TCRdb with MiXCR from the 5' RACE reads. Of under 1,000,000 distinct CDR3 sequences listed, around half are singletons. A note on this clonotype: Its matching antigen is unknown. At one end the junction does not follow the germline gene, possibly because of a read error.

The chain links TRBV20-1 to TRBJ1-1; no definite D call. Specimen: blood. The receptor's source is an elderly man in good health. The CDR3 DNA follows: TGCGGTGCTAGAGTGGTAGGGAGAGACACTGAAGCTTTCTTT. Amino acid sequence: CGARVVGRDTEAFF.